The 9 T cell receptor beta chains below all came from one sample that was sequenced in a study of blood T cell repertoires in COVID-19. TCRdb's copy holds only in-frame clones and misses some; the assay was immunoSEQ multiplex PCR. The table lists approximately 170,000 clones, 83% of them singletons. The sequenced material came from peripheral blood. The source of these receptors is a woman older than 75 with acute or convalescent COVID-19.

The V call is TRBV2, the J call TRBJ2-5; D is uncertain. V lost 6 bases and J lost 0, with 11 bases in between. The germline V gene encodes CDR1 SNHLY and CDR2 FYNNEI. CDR3 length: 14 amino acids. CDR3 sequence: CASSAAANQETQYF. CDR3 sequence (DNA): TGTGCCAGCAGCGCGGCTGCGAACCAAGAGACCCAGTACTTC.

This chain connects TRBV4-1 to TRBJ2-2; TRBD1 aligns across 8 bases. Germline CDR1 is MGHRA and CDR2 is YSYEKL. Germline trimming cut 4 bases from V and 0 bases from J; bases unmatched to any gene: 7. The CDR3 length is 17 residues. Here the CDR3 DNA reads TGCGCCAGCAGCCCCCGGACAGGGAGGACGAACACCGGGGAGCTGTTTTTT. Encoded protein: CASSPRTGRTNTGELFF.

For this clone: The DNA is omitted, as the CDR3 cannot be located on it reliably, and the CDR3 follows TCRdb's listing. The chain couples TRBV28 to TRBJ2-7; the D segment call TRBD1 is taken from the table without a DNA check. The CDR3 contains 20 residues when both ends are counted. Germline lookup yields CDR1 MDHEN and CDR2 SYDVKM. The CDR3 sequence: CASSTGQGLRAVLRAGEQYF.

As to this clone: One junction end disagrees with the germline gene, perhaps due to a read error. CDR3 bases: TGTGCCAGCAGCTTATCCCTAGCGGGAGTCAATGGGCAGTTCTTC. Translated, it gives CASSLSLAGVNGQFF. The chain is built from TRBV11-3 and TRBJ2-1, with 10 bases lining up with TRBD2. Per the germline V gene, CDR1 is SGHNT and CDR2 is YENEEA. The CDR3 sequence is 15 residues long.

This clone was seen only once. The chain recombines TRBV11-2 with TRBJ2-5; D remains unclear. Germline CDR1 is SGHAT and CDR2 is FQNNGV. Deletions cut 3 bases from V and 5 bases from J, with 7 bases between. The CDR3 spans 12 residues. DNA of the CDR3: TGTGCCAGCAGCTTCACTCTGGAGACCCAGTACTTC. Protein sequence: CASSFTLETQYF.

The rearrangement uses TRBV10-3 and TRBJ2-7; 8 nucleotides agree with TRBD1. V lost 8 bases, J lost 7 bases, and 4 bases stayed unmatched. Germline lookup yields CDR1 ENHRY and CDR2 SYGVKD. The CDR3 has 11 residues. The CDR3 sequence is CAIQGALEQYF. The CDR3 nucleotides are TGTGCCATCCAGGGGGCGCTGGAGCAGTACTTC.

The chain's CDR3 is CASSLQGAGANVLTF. CDR3 sequence (DNA): TGTGCCAGCAGCTTACAGGGAGCTGGGGCCAACGTCCTGACTTTC. The chain links TRBV5-4 to TRBJ2-6, with D possibly being TRBD1 (6 bases). The germline CDR1 and CDR2 sequences are SGHNT and YYREEE (reference sequence). There are 15 residues in the CDR3. Trimming cost V 2 bases and J 2 bases, with 8 bases left between them.

This clone was seen more than once but under ten times. V and J are TRBV21-1 and TRBJ1-3. TRBV21-1 is noted as a pseudogene. There are 12 residues in the CDR3. This CDR3 reads CASSIEGNTIYF. CDR3 sequence (DNA): TGTGCCAGCAGCATAGAGGGAAACACCATATATTTT.

The chain carries TRBV30 and TRBJ2-7, with 9 bases aligning to TRBD1. This CDR3 spans 13 amino acids. The junction had 5 bases not matched to a gene; V was cut back by 5 bases and J by 3 bases. Germline-derived CDR1 and CDR2 are GTSNPN and SVGIG (reference sequence). CDR3 in DNA: TGTGCCTGGTGCGGGACAGGGAACTACGAGCAGTACTTC. Amino acids: CAWCGTGNYEQYF.